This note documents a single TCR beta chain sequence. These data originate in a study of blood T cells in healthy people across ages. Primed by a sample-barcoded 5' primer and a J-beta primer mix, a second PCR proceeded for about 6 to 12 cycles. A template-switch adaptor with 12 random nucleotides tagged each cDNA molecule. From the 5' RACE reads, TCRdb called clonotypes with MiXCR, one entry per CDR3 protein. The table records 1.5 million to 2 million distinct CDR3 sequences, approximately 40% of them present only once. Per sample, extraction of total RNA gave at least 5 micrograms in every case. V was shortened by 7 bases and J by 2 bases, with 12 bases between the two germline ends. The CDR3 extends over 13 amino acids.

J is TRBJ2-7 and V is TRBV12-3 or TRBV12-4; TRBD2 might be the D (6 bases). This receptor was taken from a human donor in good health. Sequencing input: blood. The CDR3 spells CASTNGGTYEQYF. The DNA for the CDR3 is TGTGCCAGCACCAACGGCGGGACCTACGAGCAGTACTTC.